These 20 T cell receptor beta chains were sequenced from one sample in a study of beta chain features in type 1 diabetes (dated by TCRdb to 2016 to 2019). Their antigens remain unidentified. Summary of the overall study and its limitations: In all four CD4+ subsets, TCRB CDR3 length was moderately but significantly shorter in type 1 diabetes patients.

The library relied on the immunoSEQ multiplex PCR assay. The High Capacity cDNA Reverse Transcription Kit was used to reverse transcribe all of the isolated RNA, meaning that expressed TCRB transcripts were what got sequenced. TCRdb holds this immuneACCESS table with in-frame rearrangements only. Some clones are missing; in checked studies, unresolved V genes explain under half, and the rest has no known cause. Recorded for this sample are some 350,000 clones; around 10% of them occurred a single time. The ten largest clones take up 0.55% to 0.75% of the sample. Sequenced sample: central memory CD4+ T cells from blood. All receptors derive from a man in his thirties or forties with type 1 diabetes.

This clone has more than one count but fewer than ten. The CDR3 protein is CASRYPGLPYF. The CDR3 region has the DNA TGTGCCAGCAGGTACCCGGGCCTCCCGTACTTC. The J gene is TRBJ2-5, the V gene TRBV27; D gene uncertain. Trimming removed 6 bases from V and 13 bases from J, with 15 bases in between. CDR3 length equals 11 residues. Per germline, CDR1 MNHEY and CDR2 SMNVEV (reference sequence).

This clone was seen ten or more times. V is TRBV4-2 and J is TRBJ2-1; TRBD2 aligns across 8 bases. The CDR3 sequence is 17 residues long. With 4 bases clipped from V and 4 bases from J, the junction kept 12 bases outside the gene matches. Germline loops: CDR1 LGHNA, CDR2 YNFKEQ. This chain's CDR3 is CASSPRFGAGVYNEQFF. The CDR3 bases are TGTGCCAGCAGCCCCCGCTTTGGAGCGGGGGTATACAATGAGCAGTTCTTC.

The rearrangement uses TRBV11-2 and TRBJ2-5; D gene ambiguous. This CDR3 has 12 amino acids. CDR1 is SGHAT, CDR2 FQNNGV, per germline. Trimming took off 5 bases at V and 4 bases at J, with 8 bases between the two ends. Written as DNA, the CDR3 is TGTGCCAGCAGCCCAACACCAGAGACCCAGTACTTC. Amino acids: CASSPTPETQYF. The complete variable domain, with remaining parts taken from reference TRBV11-2 and TRBJ2-5, reads EAGVAQSPRYKIIEKRQSVAFWCNPISGHATLYWYQQILGQGPKLLIQFQNNGVVDDSQLPKDRFSAERLKGVDSTLKIQPAKLEDSAVYLCASSPTPETQYFGPGTRLLVL.

This clone was seen a few times. Other DNA sequences in this sample translate to the same CDR3. The chain uses TRBV9 and TRBJ2-1; 7 nucleotides line up with TRBD2. Germline V gene lookup returns CDR1 SGDLS and CDR2 YYNGEE. The CDR3 length is 14 residues. The trim removed 4 bases at V and 4 bases at J, leaving 5 bases unmatched. The CDR3 DNA is TGTGCCAGCAGCCTGACTAGCTCTTACAATGAGCAGTTCTTC. Its translation: CASSLTSSYNEQFF.

V is TRBV4-3 and J is TRBJ2-3; D unclear. The V and J ends lost 0 bases and 3 bases respectively, with 7 bases between them. The CDR3 contains 14 residues. Germline loops: CDR1 LGHNA, CDR2 YSLEER. This CDR3 reads CASSQDGRTDTQYF. The CDR3 nucleotides read TGCGCCAGCAGCCAAGATGGAAGAACAGATACGCAGTATTTT.

Of note for this clone: Other nucleotide sequences in the sample specify the same CDR3. The gene calls are TRBV7-2 and TRBJ2-7; D not resolved. CDR1 and CDR2 from the germline V gene are SGHTA and FQGNSA. The V end lost 1 base, the J end lost 6 bases, and 7 bases lay between the germline ends. There are 12 residues in the CDR3. CDR3 amino acids: CASSLGRGEQYF. The CDR3 DNA sequence: TGTGCCAGCAGCTTAGGGAGAGGCGAGCAGTACTTC.

V and J are TRBV7-9 and TRBJ2-7, with 8 bases lining up with TRBD2. The CDR3 runs 16 residues. Losses at the gene ends were 0 bases for V and 2 bases for J; bases not matched to a gene: 6. From germline, CDR1 is SEHNR and CDR2 FQNEAQ (reference sequence). CDR3 sequence reads: CASSLARGDQAYEQYF. CDR3 nucleotide sequence: TGTGCCAGCAGCTTAGCGCGGGGGGACCAGGCCTACGAGCAGTACTTC.

This clone was found a few times. V and J are TRBV6-1 and TRBJ1-5; 7 bases are a match to TRBD1. The J segment lost 6 bases and the V segment lost 6 bases, leaving 11 bases of the junction unmatched. In germline, CDR1 is MNHNS, CDR2 SASEGT. The CDR3 sequence is 15 residues long. The CDR3 bases are TGTGCCAGCAGCTTGGGAGGGGGCCATGGTCAGCCCCAGCATTTT. As protein: CASSLGGGHGQPQHF.

This chain connects TRBV28 to TRBJ1-5; D may be TRBD1 (6 bases). Looked up from germline, CDR1 is MDHEN and CDR2 is SYDVKM. This CDR3 has 16 residues. The germline V and J ends were trimmed by 4 bases and 4 bases, with 17 bases remaining between them. The CDR3 coding sequence is TGTGCCAGCAGTTCCCCCAAGGAGGGGGATAATCAGCCCCAGCATTTT. Translated, it gives CASSSPKEGDNQPQHF.

This clone was seen only once. The V gene is TRBV4-1, the J gene TRBJ2-2; 8 bases match TRBD1. Trimming took 1 base from V and 6 from J; bases not matched to a gene: 4. There are 15 residues in the CDR3. Germline V gene sequence: CDR1 MGHRA, CDR2 YSYEKL. The CDR3 spells CASSQVRQGSGELFF. The CDR3, as DNA: TGCGCCAGCAGCCAAGTAAGACAGGGGTCCGGGGAGCTGTTTTTT.

This clone was observed a few times. The CDR3, as DNA: TGTGCCAGCAGCCTCCTAAGTGACCGGCCTGAGCAGTTCTTC. Encoded protein: CASSLLSDRPEQFF. The V call is TRBV5-4, the J call TRBJ2-1; D is uncertain. Between the trimmed V and J ends, which lost 4 bases and 9 bases, there was a span of 17 bases. Per the germline V gene, CDR1 is SGHNT and CDR2 is YYREEE (reference sequence). The CDR3 runs 14 residues. Full variable domain (missing parts from reference TRBV5-4 and TRBJ2-1): ETGVTQSPTHLIKTRGQQVTLRCSSQSGHNTVSWYQQALGQGPQFIFQYYREEENGRGNFPPRFSGLQFPNYSSELNVNALELDDSALYLCASSLLSDRPEQFFGPGTRLTVL.

This clone appeared a few times. The chain is built from TRBV20-1 and TRBJ2-7; D perhaps matches TRBD1 (6 bases). The CDR3 has 11 amino acids. The V gene's germline CDR1 is DFQATT and CDR2 SNEGSKA (reference sequence). V lost 8 bases, J lost 3 bases, and 11 bases lay in between. CDR3 region: CSPSQGYEQYF. The CDR3 bases are TGCAGTCCCTCACAGGGCTACGAGCAGTACTTC.

This chain's CDR3 is CASSGPLPAVRSGANVLTF. The CDR3 nucleotides are TGTGCCAGTAGTGGTCCTCTACCTGCCGTGCGCTCTGGGGCCAACGTCCTGACTTTC. The rearrangement uses TRBV19 and TRBJ2-6; D is undetermined. V lost 5 bases and J lost 0, with 20 bases in between. Germline CDR1 LNHDA, CDR2 SQIVND (reference sequence). The CDR3 has 19 amino acids.

V gene TRBV20-1 combines with J gene TRBJ2-1, with 7 nucleotides matching TRBD1. The ends lost 4 bases at V and 10 bases at J; junction bases unmatched: 4. The CDR3 runs 11 residues. Germline CDR1 DFQATT, CDR2 SNEGSKA (reference sequence). The CDR3 reads CSATPQGEQFF. Here the CDR3 DNA reads TGCAGTGCTACCCCACAGGGGGAGCAGTTCTTC.

V and J are TRBV19 and TRBJ2-3; no firm D call. Germline V gene sequence: CDR1 LNHDA, CDR2 SQIVND (reference sequence). The CDR3 sequence is 14 residues long. V gave up 4 bases and J gave up 0 bases, with 8 bases separating them. The CDR3 nucleotides read TGTGCCAGTAGTAAGGCCTCTAGCACAGATACGCAGTATTTT. Its protein is CASSKASSTDTQYF.

This clone was counted a few times. For the CDR3, the DNA is TGTGCCAGCTCACCAATGGGGGCGGGCGGCAATCAGCCCCAGCATTTT. Translating it yields CASSPMGAGGNQPQHF. V usage is TRBV18 and J usage is TRBJ1-5; D is possibly TRBD1 (6 bases). V shed 2 bases and J shed 2 bases, with 13 bases lying between them. This CDR3 has 16 amino acids. Germline V gives CDR1 KGHSH, CDR2 LQKENI.

The V gene is TRBV30, the J gene TRBJ1-5, with 8 nucleotides matching TRBD1. Losses at the gene ends were 3 bases for V and 3 bases for J; bases not matched to a gene: 4. Germline CDR1 is GTSNPN and CDR2 is SVGIG (reference sequence). This CDR3 region has 14 residues. The CDR3 loop reads CAWSRTGINQPQHF. In DNA, the CDR3 is TGTGCCTGGAGCCGGACAGGGATCAATCAGCCCCAGCATTTT.

This chain uses TRBV10-3 with TRBJ2-2; D is unclear. The V gene's germline CDR1 is ENHRY and CDR2 SYGVKD. The V gene lost 0 bases and the J gene lost 5 bases, with 22 bases spanning the gap. This CDR3 spans 19 amino acids. The CDR3 here is CAISESFGLGLLDTGELFF. The CDR3 DNA follows: TGTGCCATCAGTGAGTCGTTCGGATTAGGGCTTCTGGATACCGGGGAGCTGTTTTTT.

This clone was found a few times. The gene calls are TRBV28 and TRBJ1-4, with a possible D match to TRBD1 (5 bases). V dropped 1 base and J dropped 0 bases, with 15 bases sitting between them. This CDR3 is built from 18 residues. CDR1 and CDR2 from the germline V gene are MDHEN and SYDVKM. The CDR3 region is CASSLFSRQKATNEKLFF. For the CDR3, the DNA is TGTGCCAGCAGTTTATTTTCCCGACAGAAAGCAACTAATGAAAAACTGTTTTTT. The whole variable domain, filled in from reference TRBV28 and TRBJ1-4, reads DVKVTQSSRYLVKRTGEKVFLECVQDMDHENMFWYRQDPGLGLRLIYFSYDVKMKEKGDIPEGYSVSREKKERFSLILESASTNQTSMYLCASSLFSRQKATNEKLFFGSGTQLSVL.

The sample holds a few counts of this clone. The genes are TRBV13 and TRBJ2-5; D is uncertain. The DNA end is more similar to TRBJ2-7, so the J call may be wrong. CDR3 length equals 11 residues. Germline V lookup: CDR1 PRHDT, CDR2 FYEKMQ (reference sequence). The CDR3 DNA reads TGTGCCAGCAGCTCACCCTACGAGCAGTACTTC. It specifies CASSSPYEQYF.